The 29 T cell receptor beta chains listed next were all sequenced from one sample in a study of cytomegalovirus exposure and HLA in healthy donors. Measured with immunoSEQ multiplex PCR; TCRdb has only the in-frame clones, and not every one. Of 160,000 or so clones in the sample, more than 75% were seen once. The sample comprised PBMCs. All receptors come from a man aged 18 to 30 in good health and CMV-seronegative.

The rearrangement joins TRBV5-6 to TRBJ1-5, with a possible D match to TRBD1 (6 bases). V dropped 1 base and J dropped 2 bases, with 13 bases sitting between them. CDR1 is SGHDT and CDR2 is YYEEEE in the germline V gene. The CDR3 length is 16 residues. The CDR3 bases are TGTGCCAGCAGCTTGAGTGGGGGCTCGGGCAATCAGCCCCAGCATTTT. Translation: CASSLSGGSGNQPQHF.

Points on this clone: An end of the junction does not agree with germline; a read error may underlie this. V usage is TRBV18 and J usage is TRBJ2-1; TRBD2 might be the D (7 bases). Germline V gene sequence: CDR1 KGHSH, CDR2 LQKENI. The CDR3 loop spans 16 amino acids. DNA for the CDR3: TGTGCCAGCTCACCACCGGGCGGGAGATGGGACAATGAACAGTTCTTC. Translation gives CASSPPGGRWDNEQFF.

The chain links TRBV4-1 to TRBJ2-3; 11 nucleotides line up with TRBD2. V was pared by 1 base and J by 4 bases, with 10 bases of the junction left unmatched. CDR1 and CDR2 from the germline V gene are MGHRA and YSYEKL. The CDR3 extends over 18 amino acids. CDR3 in amino acids: CASSQGLAGIIVADTQYF. CDR3 DNA sequence: TGCGCCAGCAGCCAAGGACTAGCGGGGATAATTGTAGCAGATACGCAGTATTTT.

The chain links TRBV5-1 to TRBJ2-1, with 13 bases lining up with TRBD2. V was pared by 4 bases and J by 2 bases, with 6 bases of the junction left unmatched. In germline, CDR1 is SGHRS, CDR2 YFSETQ. The CDR3 contains 17 residues. CDR3 sequence reads: CASSRTSGGGPYNEQFF. CDR3 in DNA: TGCGCCAGCAGCCGGACTAGCGGGGGCGGTCCCTACAATGAGCAGTTCTTC.

The rearrangement joins TRBV19 to TRBJ2-7; TRBD1 matches at 9 bases. CDR3 length equals 15 residues. V shed 5 bases, J shed 2 bases, and the junction held 7 bases outside the gene matches. Germline CDR1 is LNHDA and CDR2 is SQIVND (reference sequence). CDR3 loop: CASSPPGQGTYEQYF. The CDR3 bases are TGTGCCAGTAGTCCACCGGGACAGGGAACCTACGAGCAGTACTTC.

The chain has TRBV7-9 and TRBJ1-5, with 7 positions matching TRBD1. Losses at the gene ends were 5 bases for V and 2 bases for J; bases not matched to a gene: 9. Germline loops: CDR1 SEHNR, CDR2 FQNEAQ (reference sequence). The CDR3 runs 16 residues. CDR3: CASSKKGAGRNQPQHF. As DNA, the CDR3 is TGTGCCAGCAGCAAAAAGGGGGCAGGGCGCAATCAGCCCCAGCATTTT.

The chain joins TRBV28 to TRBJ1-1; TRBD1 agrees at 7 bases. Germline V gene lookup returns CDR1 MDHEN and CDR2 SYDVKM. The trim removed 3 bases at V and 0 bases at J, leaving 4 bases unmatched. The CDR3 loop spans 15 amino acids. The DNA of the CDR3 is TGTGCCAGCAGTTTCGGGACAGCCTTGAACACTGAAGCTTTCTTT. It translates to CASSFGTALNTEAFF.

This clone has a single count. The gene calls are TRBV2 and TRBJ1-3; D uncertain. The CDR3 length is 15 residues. Trimming removed 3 bases from V and 0 bases from J, with 9 bases in between. Germline values: CDR1 SNHLY, CDR2 FYNNEI. This CDR3 is CASSDVPSSGNTIYF. Here the CDR3 DNA reads TGTGCCAGCAGTGACGTTCCCTCCTCTGGAAACACCATATATTTT.

The rearrangement joins TRBV6-1 to TRBJ2-7; 9 positions agree with TRBD2. In germline, CDR1 is MNHNS, CDR2 SASEGT. This CDR3 has 15 amino acids. V gave up 1 base and J gave up 2 bases; unmatched junction bases: 3. The chain's CDR3 is CASSEEAGGTYEQYF. CDR3 DNA sequence: TGTGCCAGCAGTGAAGAGGCGGGAGGGACCTACGAGCAGTACTTC.

V is TRBV4-1 and J is TRBJ2-1; 12 bases match TRBD1. CDR1 MGHRA and CDR2 YSYEKL come from the germline V gene. This CDR3 has 16 amino acids. V trimming: 3 bases; J trimming: 7 bases; junction bases outside the gene matches: 7. The DNA of the CDR3 is TGCGCCAGCAGCCAGACGGGACAGGGGGCAGGAAATGAGCAGTTCTTC. It codes for CASSQTGQGAGNEQFF.

The chain has TRBV2 and TRBJ1-1, with 8 bases that match TRBD1. CDR1 SNHLY and CDR2 FYNNEI come from the germline V gene. V shed 3 bases and J 6 bases; nucleotides not matched to a gene: 9. The CDR3 is 15 amino acids. CDR3 in amino acids: CASSDPGQGKAEAFF. The CDR3 DNA reads TGTGCCAGCAGTGACCCCGGACAGGGAAAAGCTGAAGCTTTCTTT.

The chain recombines TRBV27 with TRBJ2-1; 12 bases fit TRBD2. CDR1 and CDR2 from the germline V gene are MNHEY and SMNVEV (reference sequence). CDR3 size: 15 residues. The junction had 4 bases not matched to a gene; V was cut back by 3 bases and J by 7 bases. CDR3 region: CASSFWTSGANEQFF. The CDR3 coding sequence is TGTGCCAGCAGTTTTTGGACTAGCGGGGCTAATGAGCAGTTCTTC.

This clone was seen only once. This rearrangement joins TRBV7-9 to TRBJ2-1; D ambiguous. This CDR3 contains 13 residues. V lost 2 bases, J lost 6 bases, and 8 bases lay in between. CDR1 and CDR2 (germline): SEHNR, FQNEAQ (reference sequence). CDR3 amino acids: CASSLPPFNEQFF. As DNA, the CDR3 is TGTGCCAGCAGCTTACCCCCGTTCAATGAGCAGTTCTTC. The full variable domain, with the rest looked up from reference TRBV7-9 and TRBJ2-1, is DTGVSQNPRHKITKRGQNVTFRCDPISEHNRLYWYRQTLGQGPEFLTYFQNEAQLEKSRLLSDRFSAERPKGSFSTLEIQRTEQGDSAMYLCASSLPPFNEQFFGPGTRLTVL.

The rearrangement links TRBV6-5 to TRBJ1-5; TRBD1 aligns across 9 bases. This CDR3 region has 15 residues. J gave up 4 bases and V 6 bases, and 7 bases lay outside the gene matches. Germline values: CDR1 MNHEY, CDR2 SVGAGI. The CDR3 sequence: CASRPTGTGNQPQHF. The CDR3 region has the DNA TGTGCCAGCAGACCTACCGGGACAGGGAATCAGCCCCAGCATTTT.

This chain connects TRBV5-6 to TRBJ2-7, with 7 bases aligning to TRBD2. The CDR3 totals 15 residues. Germline V gene sequence: CDR1 SGHDT, CDR2 YYEEEE. The V gene end was trimmed by 4 bases and the J gene end by 2 bases; junction bases not matched to a gene: 9. The CDR3 sequence: CASSMSVRGAYEQYF. The CDR3 DNA is TGTGCCAGCAGCATGAGTGTACGGGGGGCCTACGAGCAGTACTTC.

This sequence joins TRBV4-2 and TRBJ1-6, with D perhaps matching TRBD1 (5 bases). The V and J ends lost 0 bases and 6 bases respectively, with 12 bases between them. CDR1 is LGHNA and CDR2 is YNFKEQ in the germline V gene. The CDR3 runs to 16 residues. The CDR3 region is CASSQDFTGVNSPLHF. The CDR3 DNA reads as TGTGCCAGCAGCCAAGATTTTACAGGAGTTAATTCACCCCTCCACTTT.

This chain links TRBV10-1 with TRBJ1-2, with D perhaps TRBD1 (5 bases). Germline CDR1 and CDR2: WNHNN and SYGVQD (reference sequence). The CDR3 length is 17 residues. The germline V and J ends were trimmed by 3 bases and 0 bases, with 17 bases remaining between them. The CDR3 DNA reads as TGCGCCAGCAGTGAAAACCACGCCGGGGGATCTAACTATGGCTACACCTTC. It codes for CASSENHAGGSNYGYTF.

In DNA, the CDR3 is TGTGCCAGCAGATCCCTGGGGACAGGGTTGGATGAGCAGTTCTTC. It specifies CASRSLGTGLDEQFF. The chain recombines TRBV27 with TRBJ2-1; 9 bases line up with TRBD1. Germline-derived CDR1 and CDR2 are MNHEY and SMNVEV (reference sequence). J gave up 8 bases and V 6 bases, and 11 bases lay outside the gene matches. This CDR3 has 15 amino acids.

This chain links TRBV4-3 with TRBJ2-7; 8 bases agree with TRBD2. There are 15 residues in the CDR3. Germline CDR1 LGHNA, CDR2 YSLEER. The V and J ends lost 5 bases and 1 base, in that order; junction bases with no gene match: 7. The CDR3 loop reads CASSDGAGVSYEQYF. CDR3 nucleotide sequence: TGCGCCAGCAGCGACGGAGCGGGAGTGTCCTACGAGCAGTACTTC.

This chain joins TRBV4-1 and TRBJ1-6; D is unclear. Trimming removed 4 bases from V and 8 bases from J, with 6 bases in between. The CDR3 is 12 residues long. Germline-derived CDR1 and CDR2 are MGHRA and YSYEKL. In DNA form, the CDR3 reads TGCGCCAGCAGCCGGGCATATTCACCCCTCCACTTT. Its translation: CASSRAYSPLHF.

This chain uses TRBV18 with TRBJ1-1, with 12 bases aligning to TRBD1. Trimming took 2 bases from V and 5 from J; bases not matched to a gene: 12. The CDR3 totals 18 residues. Germline-derived CDR1 and CDR2 are KGHSH and LQKENI. The CDR3 loop reads CASSPGGTGGAYWTEAFF. For the CDR3, the DNA is TGTGCCAGCTCACCAGGGGGGACAGGGGGCGCCTATTGGACTGAAGCTTTCTTT. The full variable domain, its missing parts supplied by reference TRBV18 and TRBJ1-1, is NAGVMQNPRHLVRRRGQEARLRCSPMKGHSHVYWYRQLPEEGLKFMVYLQKENIIDESGMPKERFSAEFPKEGPSILRIQQVVRGDSAAYFCASSPGGTGGAYWTEAFFGQGTRLTVV.

V is TRBV29-1 and J is TRBJ1-1; TRBD1 agrees at 7 bases. Germline CDR1 reads SQVTM; CDR2 reads ANQGSEA. Trimming removed 1 base from V and 11 bases from J; junction bases left unmatched: 10. CDR3 length equals 13 residues. CDR3 region: CSVEASQGVAAFF. In DNA, the CDR3 is TGCAGCGTTGAAGCTTCTCAGGGGGTCGCGGCTTTCTTT.

This rearrangement joins TRBV4-2 to TRBJ1-2; no clear D. V lost 0 bases to trimming and J lost 3 bases, with 8 bases between them. CDR3 size: 14 residues. Germline V lookup: CDR1 LGHNA, CDR2 YNFKEQ. The CDR3 sequence: CASSQDGIDYGYTF. The CDR3 DNA reads as TGTGCCAGCAGCCAAGATGGCATTGACTATGGCTACACCTTC.

The gene calls are TRBV2 and TRBJ2-2, with D possibly TRBD2 on 6 matching bases. The CDR3 spans 16 residues. Germline loops: CDR1 SNHLY, CDR2 FYNNEI. V lost 4 bases and J lost 3, with 15 bases in between. CDR3 bases: TGTGCCAGCAGTGTGAGGCCCCCGGGGGACACCGGGGAGCTGTTTTTT. Protein: CASSVRPPGDTGELFF.

CDR3 DNA: TGTGCCAGCAGTTCCGGGACAGACTTCTCCTACGAGCAGTACTTC. Its protein product is CASSSGTDFSYEQYF. This chain uses TRBV28 with TRBJ2-7, with TRBD1 matching over 7 bases. Trimming removed 4 bases from V and 0 bases from J; junction bases left unmatched: 6. The CDR3 runs 15 residues. CDR1 MDHEN and CDR2 SYDVKM come from the germline V gene.

This chain uses TRBV27 with TRBJ1-1, with D perhaps matching TRBD1 (5 bases). The V and J ends lost 5 bases and 3 bases respectively, with 10 bases between them. The germline V gene encodes CDR1 MNHEY and CDR2 SMNVEV (reference sequence). The CDR3 loop spans 13 amino acids. CDR3 in amino acids: CASSNDRDTEAFF. CDR3 nucleotide sequence: TGTGCCAGCAGTAATGACAGAGACACTGAAGCTTTCTTT.

The chain has TRBV28 and TRBJ1-2, with TRBD1 identical over 7 bases. The CDR3 has 13 amino acids. Looked up from germline, CDR1 is MDHEN and CDR2 is SYDVKM. With 6 bases clipped from V and 5 bases from J, the junction kept 6 bases outside the gene matches. The CDR3 sequence: CASRVGTVYGYTF. The CDR3 DNA sequence: TGTGCCAGCAGAGTAGGGACAGTTTATGGCTACACCTTC.

The CDR3 DNA sequence: TGTGCCAGCAGCTTAGCGTTGGCCACTGAAGCTTTCTTT. Translation: CASSLALATEAFF. The chain combines TRBV7-8 with TRBJ1-1; no clear D gene. Germline CDR1 is SGHVS and CDR2 is FQNEAQ. The CDR3 loop spans 13 amino acids. Between the trimmed V and J ends, which lost 0 bases and 4 bases, there was a span of 6 bases.

CDR3 nucleotide sequence: TGTGCCAGCAGCTTGGGACTAGCGGGAGTCGAGGGAGAGACCCAGTACTTC. Translating it yields CASSLGLAGVEGETQYF. The chain uses TRBV5-6 and TRBJ2-5; 12 bases map to TRBD2. The length of the CDR3 is 17 residues. Looked up from germline, CDR1 is SGHDT and CDR2 is YYEEEE. With 0 bases clipped from V and 4 bases from J, the junction kept 7 bases outside the gene matches.